The clone carrying this TCR beta chain was counted a few times. The sample is drawn from a study of blood T cell repertoires in COVID-19. Study background: COVID-19 samples collected from the United States, Italy and Spain covered acute and convalescent phases. Sources were T cells, B-cell-depleted T cells, or PBMCs; the material itself was cDNA or gDNA.

The authors' processing: Amplification from reference gene primers served as the basis for estimated nucleated cell counts. Clones were sequenced by immunoSEQ multiplex PCR, and TCRdb holds only the in-frame ones, with some missing. V, J and clone size reflect that table, while D and trimming were determined from the DNA. Of 95,000 to 110,000 clones listed, 82% are singletons. The CDR3 is made up of 16 amino acids. CDR1 and CDR2 (germline): SQVTM, ANQGSEA. V was pared by 4 bases and J by 0 bases, with 7 bases of the junction left unmatched. The rearrangement uses TRBV29-1 and TRBJ2-7; 12 nucleotides align to TRBD2. The TCR sequence derives from a man in his fifties or sixties with acute or convalescent COVID-19. Sample: peripheral blood. CDR3 DNA sequence: TGCAGCGTTGTTAGACTAGCGGGAGAAAGCTCCTACGAGCAGTACTTC. This sequence encodes CSVVRLAGESSYEQYF.